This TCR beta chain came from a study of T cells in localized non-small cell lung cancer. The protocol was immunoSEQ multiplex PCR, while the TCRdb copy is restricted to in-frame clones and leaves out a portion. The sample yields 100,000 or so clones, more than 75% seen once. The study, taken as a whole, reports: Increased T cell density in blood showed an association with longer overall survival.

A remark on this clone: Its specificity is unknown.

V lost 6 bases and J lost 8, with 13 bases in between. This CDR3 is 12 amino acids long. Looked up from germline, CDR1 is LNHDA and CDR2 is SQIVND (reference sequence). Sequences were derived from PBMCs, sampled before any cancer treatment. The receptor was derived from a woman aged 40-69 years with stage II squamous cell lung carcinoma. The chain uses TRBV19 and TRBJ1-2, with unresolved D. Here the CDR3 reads CASRSRKSGYTF. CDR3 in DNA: TGTGCCAGTAGGTCACGGAAGTCGGGCTACACCTTC.